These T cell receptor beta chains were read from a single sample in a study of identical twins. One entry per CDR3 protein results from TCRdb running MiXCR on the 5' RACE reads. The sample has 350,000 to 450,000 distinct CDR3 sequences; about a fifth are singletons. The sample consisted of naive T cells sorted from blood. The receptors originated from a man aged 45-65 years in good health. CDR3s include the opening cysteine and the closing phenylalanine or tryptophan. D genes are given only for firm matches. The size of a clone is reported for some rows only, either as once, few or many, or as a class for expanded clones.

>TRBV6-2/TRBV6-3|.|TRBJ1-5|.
TGTGCCAGCAGTGGGGGGCCAAATCAGCCCCAGCATTTT
CASSGGPNQPQHF
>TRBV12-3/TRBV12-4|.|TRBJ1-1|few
TGTGCCAGCAGTTTCCGATCAGGGGTCACTGAAGCTTTCTTT
CASSFRSGVTEAFF
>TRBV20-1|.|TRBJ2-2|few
TGCAGTGCTAGGGGTCAGTTCGCGAACACCGGGGAGCTGTTTTTT
CSARGQFANTGELFF
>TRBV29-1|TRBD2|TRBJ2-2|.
TGCAGCGTGGTAGCGGGAGGGCCTATGGAGCTGTTTTTT
CSVVAGGPMELFF
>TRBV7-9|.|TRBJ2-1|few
TGTGCCAGCAGCTACGACCCCCTCATCAATGAGCAGTTCTTC
CASSYDPLINEQFF
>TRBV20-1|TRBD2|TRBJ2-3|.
TGCAGTGCCCATCGGGGGGGAACAGATACGCAGTATTTT
CSAHRGGTDTQYF
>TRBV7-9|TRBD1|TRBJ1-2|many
TGTGCCAGCAGCTTAGTAGGACAGGGCTATGGCTACACCTTC
CASSLVGQGYGYTF
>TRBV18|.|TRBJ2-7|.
TGTGCCAGCTCACCCCTGGTAGTACCGGGCGAGCAGTACTTC
CASSPLVVPGEQYF
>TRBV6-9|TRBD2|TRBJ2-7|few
TGTGCCAGCAGTTATTCGATCGGGGGGGCCTTCTACGAGCAGTACTTC
CASSYSIGGAFYEQYF
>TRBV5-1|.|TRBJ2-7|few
TGCGCCAGCAGCTTTCCCCCTAGATCCTACGAGCAGTACTTC
CASSFPPRSYEQYF
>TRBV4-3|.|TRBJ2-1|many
TGCGCCAGCAGCCAAGATCGGGGGGCGTACAATGAGCAGTTCTTC
CASSQDRGAYNEQFF
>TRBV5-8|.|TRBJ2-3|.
TGTGCCAGCAGCCCCCTGAGGGGAATGAATACGCAGTATTTT
CASSPLRGMNTQYF
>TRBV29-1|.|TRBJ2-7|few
TGCAGCGTTCAGGTCCCGGGACCCTACGAGCAGTACTTC
CSVQVPGPYEQYF
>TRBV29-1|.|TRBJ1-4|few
TGCAGCGTCTCGGGTCCTACTAATGAAAAACTGTTTTTT
CSVSGPTNEKLFF
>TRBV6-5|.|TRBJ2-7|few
TGTGCCAGCAGTTACTCCCCGGAATACGAGCAGTACTTC
CASSYSPEYEQYF
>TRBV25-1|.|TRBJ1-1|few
TGTGCCAGCAGTGAATTCGAGACGGGATATGCTGAAGCTTTCTTT
CASSEFETGYAEAFF
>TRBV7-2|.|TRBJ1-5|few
TGTGCCAGCAGCTTTAGCTCGGGAGGGAATCAGCCCCAGCATTTT
CASSFSSGGNQPQHF
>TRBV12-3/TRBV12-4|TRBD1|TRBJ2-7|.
TGTGCCAGCAGGAACTCGGGACAGGGTGGCTACGAGCAGTACTTC
CASRNSGQGGYEQYF
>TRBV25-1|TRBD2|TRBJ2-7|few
TGTGCCAGCAGTGATTCCATCGGAGCGGGACCCTACGAGCAGTACTTC
CASSDSIGAGPYEQYF
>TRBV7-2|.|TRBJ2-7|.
TGTGCCAGCAGCTTATCGGTAGAGCAGTACTTC
CASSLSVEQYF
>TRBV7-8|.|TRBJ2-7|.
TGTGCCAGCAGCCCCACGAGGGAGGAGCAGTACTTC
CASSPTREEQYF
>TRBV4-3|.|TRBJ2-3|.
TGCGCCAGCAGCCCCTCTAGGGGGAGCGTAGATACGCAGTATTTT
CASSPSRGSVDTQYF
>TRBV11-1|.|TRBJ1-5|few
TGTGCCAGCAGCTTAGCTAAGGGGCCCCTGTATAGCAATCAGCCCCAGCATTTT
CASSLAKGPLYSNQPQHF
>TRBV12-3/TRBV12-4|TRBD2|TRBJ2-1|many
TGCGCCAGCAGCTCGTCGGGGGGACGATACAATGAGCAGTTCTTC
CASSSSGGRYNEQFF
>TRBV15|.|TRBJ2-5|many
TGTGCCACCAGCAGAGATCATCGGTTGGAGACCCAGTACTTC
CATSRDHRLETQYF
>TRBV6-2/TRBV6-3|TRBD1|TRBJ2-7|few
TGTGCCAGCAGTTACGTCCTTCCGGGACAGGGGCCCTACGAGCAGTACTTC
CASSYVLPGQGPYEQYF
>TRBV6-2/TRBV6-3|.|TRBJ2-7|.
TGTGCCAGCAGTTACGACAGTTTAAAGTCGACCTACGAGCAGTACTTC
CASSYDSLKSTYEQYF
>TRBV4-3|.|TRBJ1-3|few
TGCGCCAGCAGCCAAGCGTCAAGGGCTGGAAACACCATATATTTT
CASSQASRAGNTIYF
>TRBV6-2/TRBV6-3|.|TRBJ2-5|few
TGTGCCAGCAGTTACGGTCCCCAAGAGACCCAGTACTTC
CASSYGPQETQYF
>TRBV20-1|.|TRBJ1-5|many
TGCAGTGCCACCCCTGGCAGGTTCTATAGCAATCAGCCCCAGCATTTT
CSATPGRFYSNQPQHF
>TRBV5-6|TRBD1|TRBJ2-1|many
TGTGCCAGCAGCGCGGACAGGGGGACGTACAATGAGCAGTTCTTC
CASSADRGTYNEQFF
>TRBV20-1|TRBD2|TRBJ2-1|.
TGCAGTGCGCCCCGCGGGGGACCCATCTACAATGAGCAGTTCTTC
CSAPRGGPIYNEQFF
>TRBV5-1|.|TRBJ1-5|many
TGCGCCAGCAGCTTGGACGGGGGTTCCCAGCATTTT
CASSLDGGSQHF
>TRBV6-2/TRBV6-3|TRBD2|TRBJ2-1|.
TGTGCCAGCAGTCCCGGGACTAGCGAGGGAAGATTC
CASSPGTSEGRF
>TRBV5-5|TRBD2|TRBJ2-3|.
TGTGCCAGCAGCTCCGGACTAGCGGGAGGGCCGGGCACAGATACGCAGTATTTT
CASSSGLAGGPGTDTQYF
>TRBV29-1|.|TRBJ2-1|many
TGCACCGCCTTTGGTGCTAGATCCTACAATGAGCAGTTCTTC
CTAFGARSYNEQFF
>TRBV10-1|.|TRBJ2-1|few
TGCGCCAGCAGTGAACGAGGGTTTGCGTCCTACAATGAGCAGTTCTTC
CASSERGFASYNEQFF